Sequencing of this T cell receptor beta chain was carried out in a study of neurological immune-mediated disorders. Study-wide points: None of the CDR3 amino acid sequences in expanded clones turned up in more than one subject, which points to private repertoires in all groups. Phylogenetically, 18 of 34 multiple sclerosis patients' repertoires fell into one related-CDR3 cluster, a possible signature.

Over 170 million TCR-beta sequences from 15-18 subjects came out of each sequencing run. MiXCR was run by TCRdb on the 5' RACE reads, yielding one entry per CDR3 protein. This table has 95,000 to 150,000 distinct CDR3 sequences, 3% to 3.5% appearing once. This clonotype was counted many times. Its target is unknown. Unsorted libraries were prepared from 2 million PBMCs held at -80 C. The sequence derives from a woman in her twenties or thirties with multiple sclerosis. The source material was PBMCs.

Here the CDR3 reads CASRGEPNEKLFF. The CDR3 nucleotides read TGTGCCAGCAGAGGGGAACCTAATGAAAAACTGTTTTTT. The chain joins TRBV2 to TRBJ1-4; D perhaps matches TRBD1 (5 bases). The V and J ends lost 6 bases and 3 bases respectively, with 8 bases between them. Germline V gene lookup returns CDR1 SNHLY and CDR2 FYNNEI. The CDR3 runs to 13 residues.